The 8 T cell receptor beta chains presented below share a single source sample, sequenced in a study of beta chain features in type 1 diabetes. Reverse transcribing all isolated RNA meant expressed TCRB transcripts were sequenced. TCRdb's copy holds only in-frame clones and misses some; the assay was immunoSEQ multiplex PCR. This sample has 860,000 or so clones, with about 17% found just once. The sample taken for sequencing was naive CD4+ T cells from blood. Every receptor here comes from a young woman in good health.

This sequence joins TRBV6-6 and TRBJ2-2; 12 bases match TRBD2. Germline trimming cut 2 bases from V and 6 bases from J; bases unmatched to any gene: 4. Per germline, CDR1 MNHNY and CDR2 SVGAGI (reference sequence). This CDR3 has 16 residues. As DNA, the CDR3 is TGTGCCAGCAGTTACCCGACTAGCGGGAGCGCCGGGGAGCTGTTTTTT. Encoded protein: CASSYPTSGSAGELFF.

V usage is TRBV14 and J usage is TRBJ2-1, with 10 bases lining up with TRBD2. The CDR3 consists of 16 residues. V dropped 3 bases and J dropped 7; count of bases not matched to a gene: 9. Germline V gene lookup returns CDR1 SGHDN and CDR2 FVKESK. CDR3 nucleotides: TGTGCCAGCAGCCATTTTAGGACTAGCGGACTTAATGAGCAGTTCTTC. Protein product: CASSHFRTSGLNEQFF.

This clone has a handful of counts. The chain links TRBV5-6 to TRBJ2-5; 11 positions match TRBD2. The ends lost 4 bases at V and 4 bases at J; junction bases unmatched: 12. The CDR3 is 17 amino acids. The germline gives CDR1 SGHDT, CDR2 YYEEEE. Written as DNA, the CDR3 is TGTGCCAGCAGCGCCCTCGTTAGCGGGAGGGCGGGAGAGACCCAGTACTTC. Translation: CASSALVSGRAGETQYF.

Only a few counts were recorded for this clone. The chain links TRBV28 to TRBJ2-7; no definite D call. This CDR3 contains 11 residues. Germline lookup yields CDR1 MDHEN and CDR2 SYDVKM. V was trimmed by 3 bases and J by 7 bases, leaving 7 bases between them. CDR3 in amino acids: CASSFLSEQYF. The CDR3, as DNA: TGTGCCAGCAGTTTCCTTTCGGAGCAGTACTTC.

This sequence joins TRBV6-5 and TRBJ2-7; D gene ambiguous. Per the germline V gene, CDR1 is MNHEY and CDR2 is SVGAGI. V was trimmed by 0 bases and J by 0 bases, leaving 9 bases between them. This CDR3 has 15 amino acids. The CDR3 DNA is TGTGCCAGCAGTTACTCGCAAGGTAGCTCCTACGAGCAGTACTTC. Protein: CASSYSQGSSYEQYF.

The table lists this clone with a few counts. The chain uses TRBV4-2 and TRBJ2-2; no clear D gene. This CDR3 is built from 13 residues. CDR1 and CDR2 (germline): LGHNA, YNFKEQ. V lost 3 bases and J lost 8, with 10 bases in between. The CDR3: CASSHTDRGELFF. The CDR3 nucleotides read TGTGCCAGCAGCCACACTGATAGGGGGGAGCTGTTTTTT.

The rearrangement links TRBV15 to TRBJ2-7, with 9 bases identical to TRBD2. CDR1 and CDR2 (germline): LNHNV, YYDKDF (reference sequence). The CDR3 extends over 15 amino acids. V was pared by 0 bases and J by 6 bases, with 6 bases of the junction left unmatched. CDR3 in DNA: TGTGCCACCAGCAGAGAGGGACTAGCCCTGGGCGAGCAGTACTTC. It translates to CATSREGLALGEQYF. Based on the CDR3 plus reference TRBV15 and TRBJ2-7, the full variable domain is DAMVIQNPRYQVTQFGKPVTLSCSQTLNHNVMYWYQQKSSQAPKLLFHYYDKDFNNEADTPDNFQSRRPNTSFCFLDIRSPGLGDTAMYLCATSREGLALGEQYFGPGTRLTVT.

The rearrangement uses TRBV6-1 and TRBJ1-1, with D perhaps matching TRBD1 (5 bases). The CDR3 totals 14 residues. V was trimmed by 0 bases and J by 5 bases, leaving 10 bases between them. CDR1 is MNHNS and CDR2 is SASEGT in the germline V gene. The CDR3 spells CASSEAPGGTEAFF. CDR3 DNA sequence: TGTGCCAGCAGTGAAGCGCCCGGGGGAACTGAAGCTTTCTTT.